This T cell receptor (beta chain) is drawn from a study of blood T cells in healthy people across ages. Only a few counts were recorded for this clonotype. The antigen remains unidentified. Study-wide points: Naive CD4+ cells and diversity were both higher in long-lived donors than in aged donors. Older age went with lower TCR beta diversity per million T cells, in a roughly linear way.

No fewer than 7 million PBMCs went into each sample. Using a J-beta primer mix together with a sample-barcoded 5' primer, a second PCR was run for roughly 6 to 11 cycles. From the 5' RACE reads, TCRdb called clonotypes with MiXCR, one entry per CDR3 protein. Of more than 500,000 distinct CDR3 sequences listed, approximately 30% are singletons. The receptor was isolated from a woman in her 70s in good health. Sequenced: blood.

The CDR3 DNA sequence: TGTGCCAGCAGCTTAGGGACTGGGCTAAGCAATGAGCAGTTCTTC. Translating gives CASSLGTGLSNEQFF. The chain carries TRBV11-1 and TRBJ2-1; possibly TRBD2 for D (5 bases). Germline V gives CDR1 SGHAT, CDR2 FQDESV (reference sequence). The V gene lost 1 base and the J gene lost 6 bases, with 13 bases spanning the gap. The CDR3 is made up of 15 amino acids.